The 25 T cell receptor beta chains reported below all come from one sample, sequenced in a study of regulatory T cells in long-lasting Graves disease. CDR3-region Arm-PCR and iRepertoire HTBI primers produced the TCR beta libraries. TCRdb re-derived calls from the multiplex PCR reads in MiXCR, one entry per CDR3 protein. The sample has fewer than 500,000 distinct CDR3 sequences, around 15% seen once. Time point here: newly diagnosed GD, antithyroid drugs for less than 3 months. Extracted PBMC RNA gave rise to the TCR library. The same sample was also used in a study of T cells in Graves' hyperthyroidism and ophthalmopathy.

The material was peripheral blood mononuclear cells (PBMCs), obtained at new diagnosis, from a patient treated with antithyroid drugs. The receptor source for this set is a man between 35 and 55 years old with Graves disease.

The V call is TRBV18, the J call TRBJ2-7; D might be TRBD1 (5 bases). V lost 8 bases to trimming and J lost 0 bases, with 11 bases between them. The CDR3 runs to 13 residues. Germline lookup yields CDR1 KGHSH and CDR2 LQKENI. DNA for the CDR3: TGTGCCAGCCGCCAGGGTACCTCCTACGAGCAGTACTTC. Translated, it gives CASRQGTSYEQYF.

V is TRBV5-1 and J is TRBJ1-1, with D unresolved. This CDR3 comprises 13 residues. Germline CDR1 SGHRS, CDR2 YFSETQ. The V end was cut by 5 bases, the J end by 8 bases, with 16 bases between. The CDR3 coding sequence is TGCGCCAGCAGGCCCCTGCTGGGCGCGGAAGCTTTCTTT. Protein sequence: CASRPLLGAEAFF.

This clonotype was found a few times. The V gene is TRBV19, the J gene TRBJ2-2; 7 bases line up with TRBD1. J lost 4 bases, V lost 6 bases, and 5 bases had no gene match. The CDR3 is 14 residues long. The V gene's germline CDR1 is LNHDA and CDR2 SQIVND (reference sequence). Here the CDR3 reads CASRRQGATGELFF. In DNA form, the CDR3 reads TGTGCCAGTAGGCGACAGGGTGCCACCGGGGAGCTGTTTTTT.

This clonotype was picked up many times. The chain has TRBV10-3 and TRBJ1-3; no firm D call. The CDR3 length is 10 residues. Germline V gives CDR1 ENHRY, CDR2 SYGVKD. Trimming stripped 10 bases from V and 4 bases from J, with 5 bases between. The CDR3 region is CATQGNTIYF. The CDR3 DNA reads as TGTGCCACCCAGGGAAACACCATATATTTT.

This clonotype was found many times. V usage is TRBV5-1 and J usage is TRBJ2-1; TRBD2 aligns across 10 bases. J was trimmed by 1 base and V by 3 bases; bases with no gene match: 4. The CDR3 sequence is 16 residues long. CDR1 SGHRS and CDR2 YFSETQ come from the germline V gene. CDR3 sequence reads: CASSSGLAVSYNEQFF. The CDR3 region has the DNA TGCGCCAGCAGCTCCGGACTAGCGGTGTCCTACAATGAGCAGTTCTTC. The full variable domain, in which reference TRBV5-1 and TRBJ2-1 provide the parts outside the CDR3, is KAGVTQTPRYLIKTRGQQVTLSCSPISGHRSVSWYQQTPGQGLQFLFEYFSETQRNKGNFPGRFSGRQFSNSRSEMNVSTLELGDSALYLCASSSGLAVSYNEQFFGPGTRLTVL.

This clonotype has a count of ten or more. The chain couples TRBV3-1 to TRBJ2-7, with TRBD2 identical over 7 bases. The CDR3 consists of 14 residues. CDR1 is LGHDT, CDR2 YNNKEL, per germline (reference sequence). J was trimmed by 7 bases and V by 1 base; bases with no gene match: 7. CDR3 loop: CASSQVAGVGEQYF. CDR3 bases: TGTGCCAGCAGCCAAGTTGCGGGAGTTGGAGAGCAGTACTTC.

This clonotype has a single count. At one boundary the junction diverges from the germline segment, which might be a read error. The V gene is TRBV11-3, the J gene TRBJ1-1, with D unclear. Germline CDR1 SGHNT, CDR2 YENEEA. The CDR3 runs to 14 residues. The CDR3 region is CASSSGIANTEALF. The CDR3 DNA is TGTGCCAGCAGCTCGGGAATTGCGAACACTGAAGCTCTCTTT.

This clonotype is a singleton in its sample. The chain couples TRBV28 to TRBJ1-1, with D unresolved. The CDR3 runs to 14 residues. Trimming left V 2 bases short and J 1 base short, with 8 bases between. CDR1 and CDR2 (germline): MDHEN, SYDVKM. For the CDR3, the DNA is TGTGCCAGCAGTTTACTAAGTAAGAACACTGAAGCTTTCTTT. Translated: CASSLLSKNTEAFF.

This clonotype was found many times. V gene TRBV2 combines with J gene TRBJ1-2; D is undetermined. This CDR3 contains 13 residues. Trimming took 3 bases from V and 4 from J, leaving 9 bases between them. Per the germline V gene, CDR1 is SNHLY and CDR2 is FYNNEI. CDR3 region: CASSERPAYGYTF. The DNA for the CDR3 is TGTGCCAGCAGTGAGAGGCCAGCCTATGGCTACACCTTC.

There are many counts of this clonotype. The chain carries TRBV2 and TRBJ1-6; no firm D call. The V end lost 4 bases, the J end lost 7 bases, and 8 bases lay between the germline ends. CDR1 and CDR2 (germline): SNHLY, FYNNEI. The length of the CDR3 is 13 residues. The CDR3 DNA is TGTGCCAGCAGTGTAGTCGACAATTCACCCCTCCACTTT. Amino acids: CASSVVDNSPLHF. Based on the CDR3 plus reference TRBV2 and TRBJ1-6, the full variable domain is EPEVTQTPSHQVTQMGQEVILRCVPISNHLYFYWYRQILGQKVEFLVSFYNNEISEKSEIFDDQFSVERPDGSNFTLKIRSTKLEDSAMYFCASSVVDNSPLHFGNGTRLTVT.

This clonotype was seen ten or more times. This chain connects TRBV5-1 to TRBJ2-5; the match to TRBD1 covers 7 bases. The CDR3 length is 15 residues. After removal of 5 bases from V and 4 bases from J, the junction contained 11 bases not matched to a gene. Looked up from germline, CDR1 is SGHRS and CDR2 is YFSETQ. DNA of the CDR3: TGCGCCAGCAGTGACGACAGGGTAGTTGGAGAGACCCAGTACTTC. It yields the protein CASSDDRVVGETQYF.

This chain's CDR3 is CASSLVGEEPNEQYF. CDR3 in DNA: TGTGCCAGCAGCTTGGTGGGGGAGGAACCCAACGAGCAGTACTTC. J is TRBJ2-7 and V is TRBV5-6; weak D call: TRBD2 (6 bases). Between the trimmed V and J ends, which lost 0 bases and 5 bases, there was a span of 15 bases. This CDR3 has 15 amino acids. The germline V gene has CDR1 SGHDT and CDR2 YYEEEE. The full variable domain, its missing parts supplied by reference TRBV5-6 and TRBJ2-7, is DAGVTQSPTHLIKTRGQQVTLRCSPKSGHDTVSWYQQALGQGPQFIFQYYEEEERQRGNFPDRFSGHQFPNYSSELNVNALLLGDSALYLCASSLVGEEPNEQYFGPGTRLTVT.

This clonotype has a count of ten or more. The CDR3 here is CAWSYPRQGVRRGYTF. Here the CDR3 DNA reads TGTGCCTGGAGTTACCCGAGACAGGGCGTTCGTAGAGGCTACACCTTC. The chain is built from TRBV30 and TRBJ1-2; 7 nucleotides match TRBD1. J was trimmed by 8 bases and V by 2 bases; bases with no gene match: 17. Germline V CDR1 and CDR2: GTSNPN, SVGIG (reference sequence). This CDR3 has 16 amino acids.

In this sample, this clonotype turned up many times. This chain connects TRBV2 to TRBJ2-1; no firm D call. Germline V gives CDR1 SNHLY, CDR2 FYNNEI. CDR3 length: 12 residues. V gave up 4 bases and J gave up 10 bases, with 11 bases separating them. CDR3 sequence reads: CASSVGQIEQFF. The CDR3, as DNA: TGTGCCAGCAGTGTTGGGCAGATCGAGCAGTTCTTC.

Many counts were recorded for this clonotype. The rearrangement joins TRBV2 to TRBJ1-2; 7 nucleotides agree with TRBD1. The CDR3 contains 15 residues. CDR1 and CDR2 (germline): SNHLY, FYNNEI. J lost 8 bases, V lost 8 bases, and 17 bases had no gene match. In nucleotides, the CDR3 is TGTGCCAGCCGATATGGACAGGCCAATTCGTGGGGCTACACCTTC. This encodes CASRYGQANSWGYTF.

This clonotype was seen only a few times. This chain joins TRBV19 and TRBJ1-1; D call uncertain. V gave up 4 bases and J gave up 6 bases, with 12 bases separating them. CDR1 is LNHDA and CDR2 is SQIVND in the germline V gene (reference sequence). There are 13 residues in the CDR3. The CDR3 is CASSNLGAAEAFF. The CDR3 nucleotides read TGTGCCAGTAGTAACTTAGGCGCCGCTGAAGCTTTCTTT.

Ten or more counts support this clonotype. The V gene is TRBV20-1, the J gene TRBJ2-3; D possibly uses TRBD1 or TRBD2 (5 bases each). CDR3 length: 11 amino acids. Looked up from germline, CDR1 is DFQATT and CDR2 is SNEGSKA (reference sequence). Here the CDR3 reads CRGPPKDTQYF. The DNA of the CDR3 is TGCAGGGGACCTCCAAAAGATACGCAGTATTTT.

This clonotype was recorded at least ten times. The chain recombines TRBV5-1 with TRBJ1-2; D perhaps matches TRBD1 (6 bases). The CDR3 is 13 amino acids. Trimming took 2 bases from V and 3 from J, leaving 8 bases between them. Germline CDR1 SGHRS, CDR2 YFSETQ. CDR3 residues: CASSLRGDYGYTF. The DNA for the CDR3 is TGCGCCAGCAGCTTAAGGGGGGACTATGGCTACACCTTC.

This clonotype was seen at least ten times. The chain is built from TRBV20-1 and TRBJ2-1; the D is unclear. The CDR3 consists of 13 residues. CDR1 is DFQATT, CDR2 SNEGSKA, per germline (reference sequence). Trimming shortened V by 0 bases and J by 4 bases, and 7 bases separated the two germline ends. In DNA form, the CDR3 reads TGCAGTGCTAGAGAAGGAGTTTACAATGAGCAGTTCTTC. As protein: CSAREGVYNEQFF.

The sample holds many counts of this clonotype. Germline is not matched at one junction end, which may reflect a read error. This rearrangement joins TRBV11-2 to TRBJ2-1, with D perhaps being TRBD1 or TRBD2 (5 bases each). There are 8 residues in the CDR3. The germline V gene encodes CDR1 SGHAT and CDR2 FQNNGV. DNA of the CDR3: TGTGCCAGCAGCTTAGGGGGGTTC. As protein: CASSLGGF.

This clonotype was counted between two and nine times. The CDR3 sequence: CASSLTGFFSYNSPLHF. CDR3 DNA: TGTGCCAGCAGCTTAACAGGGTTCTTCTCCTATAATTCACCCCTCCACTTT. The genes are TRBV7-2 and TRBJ1-6, with D possibly matching TRBD1 (6 bases). Germline CDR1 and CDR2: SGHTA and FQGNSA. V lost 2 bases and J 0 bases, leaving 11 bases between the germline ends. This CDR3 has 17 amino acids.

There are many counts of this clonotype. DNA of the CDR3: TGTGCCTGGAGTGGACCCGAGGGAGGGTACCAAGAGACCCAGTACTTC. It is translated as CAWSGPEGGYQETQYF. The chain is built from TRBV30 and TRBJ2-5; 7 bases are shared with TRBD2. Trimming took 1 base from V and 0 from J; bases not matched to a gene: 8. The CDR3 is 16 amino acids. Germline assignment: CDR1 GTSNPN and CDR2 SVGIG (reference sequence).

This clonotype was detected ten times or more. CDR3: CASSKRGRNTDTQYF. The DNA of the CDR3 is TGTGCCAGCAGTAAGCGCGGGAGGAACACAGATACGCAGTATTTT. The V gene is TRBV12-3 or TRBV12-4, the J gene TRBJ2-3; TRBD2 agrees at 8 bases. There are 15 residues in the CDR3. Trimming at V came to 5 bases and at J to 2 bases, leaving 6 bases not matched to a gene.

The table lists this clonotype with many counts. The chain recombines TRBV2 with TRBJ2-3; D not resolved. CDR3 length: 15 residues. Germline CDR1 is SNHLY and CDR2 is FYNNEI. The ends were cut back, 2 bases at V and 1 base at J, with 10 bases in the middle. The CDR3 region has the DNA TGTGCCAGCAGTGAAACGGGTATCCGCACAGATACGCAGTATTTT. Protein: CASSETGIRTDTQYF.

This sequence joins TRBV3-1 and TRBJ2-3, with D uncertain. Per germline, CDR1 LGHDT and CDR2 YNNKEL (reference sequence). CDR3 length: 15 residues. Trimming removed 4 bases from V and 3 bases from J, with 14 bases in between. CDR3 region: CASSLTQKSTDTQYF. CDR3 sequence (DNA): TGTGCCAGCAGCCTCACCCAGAAATCAACAGATACGCAGTATTTT.